The 23 T cell receptor beta chains in this list originate from one sample, sequenced in a study of T cell repertoires in cytomegalovirus infection. What these receptors recognize is not known. TCRdb independently ran MiXCR on the reads; one entry per CDR3 protein. The table shows around 100,000 distinct CDR3 sequences, with around a tenth occurring only once. The sample taken for sequencing was PBMCs, sequenced either directly or after in vitro stimulation (not recorded which). The receptors stem from a human donor in good health (CMV status not recorded). Some clones in this sample may be carry-over from other donors' samples.

This clonotype has ten or more counts. The chain carries TRBV7-2 and TRBJ2-7, with 14 bases aligning to TRBD2. The CDR3 is 16 residues long. V shed 5 bases, J shed 5 bases, and the junction held 8 bases outside the gene matches. Germline CDR1 and CDR2: SGHTA and FQGNSA. The CDR3 here is CASSTPGLAGADEQYF. DNA for the CDR3: TGTGCCAGCAGCACCCCGGGACTAGCGGGAGCAGACGAGCAGTACTTC.

Sample share makes this clonotype medium-sized. This chain connects TRBV7-8 to TRBJ1-1; D may be TRBD1 (5 bases). V lost 2 bases and J lost 5, with 15 bases in between. Germline CDR1 and CDR2: SGHVS and FQNEAQ. The CDR3 extends over 15 amino acids. The CDR3 region is CASSLRPLEGTEAFF. The CDR3 coding sequence is TGTGCCAGCAGCTTACGTCCACTGGAGGGGACTGAAGCTTTCTTT.

The chain uses TRBV6-6 and TRBJ2-2; a weak D match, TRBD1 (6 bases). CDR1 is MNHNY, CDR2 SVGAGI, per germline (reference sequence). The CDR3 is 13 amino acids. The germline V and J ends were trimmed by 6 bases and 5 bases, with 10 bases remaining between them. The chain's CDR3 is CASSSTGTGELFF. Here the CDR3 DNA reads TGTGCCAGCAGCTCAACAGGGACCGGGGAGCTGTTTTTT.

This clonotype was picked up a small number of times. The rearrangement links TRBV13 to TRBJ1-1; D gene uncertain. This CDR3 region has 14 residues. Looked up from germline, CDR1 is PRHDT and CDR2 is FYEKMQ (reference sequence). Trimming shortened V by 1 base and J by 1 base, and 7 bases separated the two germline ends. This CDR3 is CASSLDFGNTEAFF. CDR3 in DNA: TGTGCCAGCAGCTTAGATTTCGGGAACACTGAAGCTTTCTTT.

This clonotype was detected a few times. This sequence joins TRBV29-1 and TRBJ2-1; 11 bases map to TRBD2. The V segment lost 5 bases and the J segment 14 bases; nucleotides outside the gene matches: 5. CDR1 is SQVTM and CDR2 is ANQGSEA in the germline V gene. CDR3 length equals 11 residues. Here the CDR3 DNA reads TGCAGCGTTTTTAGCGGGGGGGAAAAGTTCTTC. Translating it yields CSVFSGGEKFF.

The table lists this clonotype with a count of one. Possible read error: a much larger clone is one base away. The chain is built from TRBV25-1 and TRBJ1-4; no reliable D call. Trimming left V 3 bases short and J 7 bases short, with 12 bases between. The CDR3 spans 14 residues. Per the germline V gene, CDR1 is MGHDK and CDR2 is SYGVNS. CDR3 DNA sequence: TGTGCCAGCAGTGACCGGACTGTAGGTGAAAAACTGTTTTTT. This codes for CASSDRTVGEKLFF.

As concerns this clonotype: Possible read error: a much larger clone is one base away. V gene TRBV6-5 combines with J gene TRBJ2-4; the match to TRBD2 covers 8 bases. The CDR3 is 16 amino acids. CDR1 MNHEY and CDR2 SVGAGI come from the germline V gene. The CDR3 coding sequence is TGTGCCAGCAGTTACGTTGCGGGAGGTGCCAGAAACATTCAGTACTTC. It is translated as CASSYVAGGARNIQYF.

There are a few counts of this clonotype. The rearrangement links TRBV20-1 to TRBJ1-5; a weak D match, TRBD1 (6 bases). Trimming stripped 6 bases from V and 4 bases from J, with 13 bases between. Germline CDR1 reads DFQATT; CDR2 reads SNEGSKA (reference sequence). CDR3 length: 13 residues. The CDR3 DNA is TGCAGTGCCACCACCGGACAGAATCAGCCCCAGCATTTT. Its protein product is CSATTGQNQPQHF.

This clonotype has more than one count but fewer than ten. The chain uses TRBV12-5 and TRBJ1-6, with D possibly TRBD1 on 5 matching bases. Germline CDR1 is LGHNT and CDR2 is FRNRAP. Trimming shortened V by 1 base and J by 7 bases, and 8 bases separated the two germline ends. The CDR3 extends over 14 amino acids. Written as DNA, the CDR3 is TGTGCTAGTGGTTTGGGACAGCAAAATTCACCCCTCCACTTT. It codes for CASGLGQQNSPLHF.

This clonotype was counted many times. The V gene is TRBV7-2, the J gene TRBJ2-7; D gene uncertain. Germline V lookup: CDR1 SGHTA, CDR2 FQGNSA. The CDR3 spans 14 residues. V gave up 5 bases and J gave up 2 bases, with 13 bases separating them. The CDR3: CASSHRNYPYEQYF. The CDR3 DNA sequence: TGTGCCAGCAGCCACCGGAATTACCCCTACGAGCAGTACTTC.

The chain uses TRBV6-6 and TRBJ1-1; D is ambiguous. With 5 bases removed from V and 4 bases from J, the gap between germline ends came to 14 bases. Germline lookup yields CDR1 MNHNY and CDR2 SVGAGI (reference sequence). The CDR3 loop spans 14 amino acids. The CDR3 here is CASSQQMIGTEAFF. In DNA form, the CDR3 reads TGTGCCAGCAGTCAACAGATGATTGGCACTGAAGCTTTCTTT.

This clonotype was seen ten or more times. The gene calls are TRBV6-6 and TRBJ2-5; a weak D match, TRBD2 (5 bases). The CDR3 is 16 residues long. Germline V CDR1 and CDR2: MNHNY, SVGAGI (reference sequence). V was cut by 4 bases and J by 5 bases, with 20 bases left in between. CDR3 residues: CASSSQNPRGGETQYF. CDR3 DNA: TGTGCCAGCAGTTCGCAGAACCCTCGGGGTGGGGAGACCCAGTACTTC.

CDR3 bases: TGTGCCAGCAGCGCCGGGACTAGCGGGACGTACGAGCAGTACTTC. Protein sequence: CASSAGTSGTYEQYF. The chain joins TRBV5-4 to TRBJ2-7, with 13 nucleotides matching TRBD2. This CDR3 is 15 amino acids long. Trimming at V came to 4 bases and at J to 4 bases, leaving 5 bases not matched to a gene. Per germline, CDR1 SGHNT and CDR2 YYREEE (reference sequence). Supplemented by reference TRBV5-4 and TRBJ2-7, the full variable domain reads ETGVTQSPTHLIKTRGQQVTLRCSSQSGHNTVSWYQQALGQGPQFIFQYYREEENGRGNFPPRFSGLQFPNYSSELNVNALELDDSALYLCASSAGTSGTYEQYFGPGTRLTVT.

The chain carries TRBV12-3 or TRBV12-4 and TRBJ2-2, with D tentatively TRBD2 (5 bases). Trimming removed 3 bases at V and 7 bases at J, with 12 bases between. The CDR3 spans 14 residues. The CDR3 sequence is CASSFVGVGGELFF. CDR3 nucleotides: TGTGCCAGCAGTTTTGTGGGAGTTGGCGGGGAGCTGTTTTTT.

The CDR3 here is CAISRTGEETQYF. The DNA of the CDR3 is TGTGCCATCAGCAGGACAGGGGAAGAGACCCAGTACTTC. The chain couples TRBV10-3 to TRBJ2-5; 9 bases are shared with TRBD1. The CDR3 runs to 13 residues. V was clipped by 6 bases and J by 3 bases; unmatched bases: 2. Germline lookup yields CDR1 ENHRY and CDR2 SYGVKD.

This clonotype showed up many times. The genes are TRBV15 and TRBJ2-1, with D hard to call. The CDR3 consists of 14 residues. Germline V gene lookup returns CDR1 LNHNV and CDR2 YYDKDF (reference sequence). V lost 1 base to trimming and J lost 8 bases, with 12 bases between them. CDR3 region: CATSRGTAADEQFF. In nucleotides, the CDR3 is TGTGCCACCAGCAGAGGCACTGCCGCCGATGAGCAGTTCTTC.

V and J are TRBV30 and TRBJ2-3; TRBD2 matches 12 bases. The CDR3 covers 16 residues. Germline values: CDR1 GTSNPN, CDR2 SVGIG (reference sequence). V shed 2 bases, J shed 0 bases, and the junction held 3 bases outside the gene matches. The CDR3 region is CAWSIGTSGSTDTQYF. The CDR3 region has the DNA TGTGCCTGGAGTATTGGGACTAGCGGGAGCACAGATACGCAGTATTTT.

This clonotype came up a few times. The rearrangement joins TRBV7-9 to TRBJ2-7; D is ambiguous. Germline V gene lookup returns CDR1 SEHNR and CDR2 FQNEAQ (reference sequence). The CDR3 is 15 residues long. Trimming left V 6 bases short and J 0 bases short, with 15 bases between. The CDR3 nucleotides are TGTGCCAGCAGGAAGGACCAGACGCTCTCCTACGAGCAGTACTTC. Its translation: CASRKDQTLSYEQYF.

The sample holds many counts of this clonotype. The gene calls are TRBV28 and TRBJ2-1; 8 bases line up with TRBD2. The CDR3 covers 15 residues. Germline trimming cut 6 bases from V and 6 bases from J; bases unmatched to any gene: 10. CDR1 and CDR2 (germline): MDHEN, SYDVKM. For the CDR3, the DNA is TGTGCCAGCAGCCCCACGGCGGGGGGCCTCAATGAGCAGTTCTTC. Protein product: CASSPTAGGLNEQFF.

This clonotype was seen a few times. The chain is built from TRBV20-1 and TRBJ2-5; 7 bases fit TRBD2. This CDR3 comprises 11 residues. The ends lost 1 base at V and 12 bases at J; junction bases unmatched: 5. CDR1 is DFQATT and CDR2 is SNEGSKA in the germline V gene (reference sequence). CDR3 sequence: CSARVGAGEYF. The CDR3 coding sequence is TGCAGTGCTAGAGTCGGGGCGGGAGAGTACTTC.

This clonotype appeared many times. The chain combines TRBV6-1 with TRBJ2-7, with D hard to call. The CDR3 has 12 amino acids. Germline V gene data show CDR1 as MNHNS and CDR2 as SASEGT. V was shortened by 4 bases and J by 6 bases, with 10 bases between the two germline ends. Written as DNA, the CDR3 is TGTGCCAGCAGTGTTAATCCGGGCGAGCAGTACTTC. Protein sequence: CASSVNPGEQYF.

This clonotype was picked up many times. The DNA for the CDR3 is TGTGCCAGCAGCTCATTGGACGGCGCAATTGGGGGGGAGCAGTTCTTC. Translation gives CASSSLDGAIGGEQFF. This chain joins TRBV11-2 and TRBJ2-1; a possible D gene is TRBD2 (6 bases). Germline V gene lookup returns CDR1 SGHAT and CDR2 FQNNGV. Trimming took off 4 bases at V and 10 bases at J, with 23 bases between the two ends. The CDR3 covers 16 residues.

This clonotype was found many times. The chain uses TRBV6-2 or TRBV6-3 and TRBJ1-5; D unresolved. The germline CDR1 and CDR2 sequences are MNHEY and SVGEGT. This CDR3 has 14 amino acids. The ends were cut back, 2 bases at V and 2 bases at J, with 7 bases in the middle. For the CDR3, the DNA is TGTGCCAGCAGTTACGGCGGGGGCAATCAGCCCCAGCATTTT. Amino acids: CASSYGGGNQPQHF.